This is a list of T cell receptor beta chains from one sample in a study of blood T cell repertoires in COVID-19. Using immunoSEQ multiplex PCR, the repertoire was profiled, and TCRdb retains in-frame clones only, with some absent. The sample has over 70,000 clones, roughly 88% seen once; the top ten hold 6.7%. Sequencing was carried out using peripheral blood. The receptor set was obtained from a man between 18 and 29 years old with COVID-19, enrolled during active disease. Both conserved end residues are part of each CDR3. The order of the fields is CDR3 DNA, CDR3 protein, J gene, D gene, CDR3 length, clone size, V gene. A D gene is named only where the DNA matches it firmly. Some rows have no size entry. The others give once, few or many, or a class for an expanded clone.

cdr3_nt: TGTGCCAGCACCCGTGGCAGGAGTCCTAGGCTAGCGGGAGACCCAGATACGCAGTATTTT
cdr3_aa: CASTRGRSPRLAGDPDTQYF
j_call: TRBJ2-3
d_call: TRBD2
cdr3_length: 20
clone_size: -
v_call: TRBV27

cdr3_nt: TGCGCCAGCAGCCCTACTAGCGGGGTCCGCAATGAGCAGTTCTTC
cdr3_aa: CASSPTSGVRNEQFF
j_call: TRBJ2-1
d_call: TRBD2
cdr3_length: 15
clone_size: -
v_call: TRBV5-1

cdr3_nt: TGTGCCAGCAGGGGACAAAAGGTGGATGACTACACCTTC
cdr3_aa: CASRGQKVDDYTF
j_call: TRBJ1-2
d_call: -
cdr3_length: 13
clone_size: -
v_call: TRBV7-9

cdr3_nt: TGTGCCAGCAGTTTAAGGGCGGGAGTGGGCCATAATGAGCAGTTCTTC
cdr3_aa: CASSLRAGVGHNEQFF
j_call: TRBJ2-1
d_call: TRBD2
cdr3_length: 16
clone_size: -
v_call: TRBV27

cdr3_nt: TGTGCCAGCAGCTTTGGACAGGGAGACGCCTACGAGCAGTACTTC
cdr3_aa: CASSFGQGDAYEQYF
j_call: TRBJ2-7
d_call: TRBD1
cdr3_length: 15
clone_size: -
v_call: TRBV7-2

cdr3_nt: TGTGCCAGTAGTGGGGCCAGGGATACTGAAGCTTTCTTT
cdr3_aa: CASSGARDTEAFF
j_call: TRBJ1-1
d_call: -
cdr3_length: 13
clone_size: -
v_call: TRBV19

cdr3_nt: TGTGCCAGCAGCCAAGTCTACAGGGGCTCCCCCAACTATGGCTACACCTTC
cdr3_aa: CASSQVYRGSPNYGYTF
j_call: TRBJ1-2
d_call: TRBD1
cdr3_length: 17
clone_size: -
v_call: TRBV3-1/TRBV3-2

cdr3_nt: TGTGCCAGCAGCGTAGTTGAGGGCAGTGAGCAGTTCTTC
cdr3_aa: CASSVVEGSEQFF
j_call: TRBJ2-1
d_call: -
cdr3_length: 13
clone_size: -
v_call: TRBV9

cdr3_nt: TGTGCCAGCAGACCGGGAACCTCCTACAATGAGCAGTTCTTC
cdr3_aa: CASRPGTSYNEQFF
j_call: TRBJ2-1
d_call: -
cdr3_length: 14
clone_size: -
v_call: TRBV5-5

cdr3_nt: TGTGCCAGCAGTTCCGGGACAGTTTATGGCTACACCTTC
cdr3_aa: CASSSGTVYGYTF
j_call: TRBJ1-2
d_call: TRBD1
cdr3_length: 13
clone_size: -
v_call: TRBV6-5

cdr3_nt: TGTGCCAGCAGTTGGGACAGATCCTACGAGCAGTACTTC
cdr3_aa: CASSWDRSYEQYF
j_call: TRBJ2-7
d_call: TRBD1
cdr3_length: 13
clone_size: -
v_call: TRBV28

cdr3_nt: TGTGCCAGCAGTTCAGGGGGCACCTACGAGCAGTACTTC
cdr3_aa: CASSSGGTYEQYF
j_call: TRBJ2-7
d_call: TRBD1
cdr3_length: 13
clone_size: -
v_call: TRBV27

cdr3_nt: TGTGCCAGTACCCCATGGTTTAGCGGGAGCCACTACAATGAGCAGTTCTTC
cdr3_aa: CASTPWFSGSHYNEQFF
j_call: TRBJ2-1
d_call: TRBD2
cdr3_length: 17
clone_size: -
v_call: TRBV19

cdr3_nt: TGTGCCAGCAGCGGGACAGGGGGCTGGGATACGCAGTATTTT
cdr3_aa: CASSGTGGWDTQYF
j_call: TRBJ2-3
d_call: TRBD1
cdr3_length: 14
clone_size: once
v_call: TRBV9

cdr3_nt: TGCGCCAGCAGCTTGGACCTGACAGGGGGCGAGCAGTACTTC
cdr3_aa: CASSLDLTGGEQYF
j_call: TRBJ2-7
d_call: TRBD1
cdr3_length: 14
clone_size: -
v_call: TRBV5-1

cdr3_nt: TGTGCCAGCTCACCGAGCTCCTATAATTCACCCCTCCACTTT
cdr3_aa: CASSPSSYNSPLHF
j_call: TRBJ1-6
d_call: -
cdr3_length: 14
clone_size: -
v_call: TRBV18

cdr3_nt: TGTGCCACCAGTGATCGCGCACTTGGGGACAGGGCTTATGAGCAGTTCTTC
cdr3_aa: CATSDRALGDRAYEQFF
j_call: TRBJ2-1
d_call: TRBD1
cdr3_length: 17
clone_size: -
v_call: TRBV24-1

cdr3_nt: TGTGCCAGCAGCTTTGGACAGACCGGGGAGCTGTTTTTT
cdr3_aa: CASSFGQTGELFF
j_call: TRBJ2-2
d_call: -
cdr3_length: 13
clone_size: few
v_call: TRBV5-4

cdr3_nt: TGTGCCAGCAGTGGGACAGGGAATCAGCCCCAGCATTTT
cdr3_aa: CASSGTGNQPQHF
j_call: TRBJ1-5
d_call: TRBD1
cdr3_length: 13
clone_size: -
v_call: TRBV12-3/TRBV12-4

cdr3_nt: TGTGCCAGCAGTTCGCTGACTAGCGGCCTAACGACCTACGAGCAGTACTTC
cdr3_aa: CASSSLTSGLTTYEQYF
j_call: TRBJ2-7
d_call: TRBD2
cdr3_length: 17
clone_size: -
v_call: TRBV27

cdr3_nt: TGTGCCAGCAGCTTAGGATCCCCAGGCTACAATGAGCAGTTCTTC
cdr3_aa: CASSLGSPGYNEQFF
j_call: TRBJ2-1
d_call: -
cdr3_length: 15
clone_size: once
v_call: TRBV13

cdr3_nt: TGTGCCAGCAGCTCGGGAGGGGCGGCATTGTTTAACTATGGCTACACCTTC
cdr3_aa: CASSSGGAALFNYGYTF
j_call: TRBJ1-2
d_call: -
cdr3_length: 17
clone_size: -
v_call: TRBV7-2

cdr3_nt: TGCGCCAGCAGCCCGGGACTAGGGGAGACCCAGTACTTC
cdr3_aa: CASSPGLGETQYF
j_call: TRBJ2-5
d_call: TRBD2
cdr3_length: 13
clone_size: once
v_call: TRBV4-1

cdr3_nt: TGTGCCAGCAGCACCCCGGGACAGGATCGAAACACCATATATTTT
cdr3_aa: CASSTPGQDRNTIYF
j_call: TRBJ1-3
d_call: TRBD1
cdr3_length: 15
clone_size: -
v_call: TRBV28

cdr3_nt: TGCGCCAGCAGCCAAGATGGGACAGGGCCCAGCACAGATACGCAGTATTTT
cdr3_aa: CASSQDGTGPSTDTQYF
j_call: TRBJ2-3
d_call: TRBD1
cdr3_length: 17
clone_size: once
v_call: TRBV4-3

cdr3_nt: TGTGCCAGTAGTAGCGGACATTGGGATGAAAAACTGTTTTTT
cdr3_aa: CASSSGHWDEKLFF
j_call: TRBJ1-4
d_call: -
cdr3_length: 14
clone_size: -
v_call: TRBV19

cdr3_nt: TGCAGCGTAGACAGGAGAACCGGGGAGCTGTTTTTT
cdr3_aa: CSVDRRTGELFF
j_call: TRBJ2-2
d_call: -
cdr3_length: 12
clone_size: once
v_call: TRBV29-1

cdr3_nt: TGTGCCAGTAGTATGTCCGGGAAGGGTTGGTTTTTGGATCAGCCCCAGCATTTT
cdr3_aa: CASSMSGKGWFLDQPQHF
j_call: TRBJ1-5
d_call: -
cdr3_length: 18
clone_size: -
v_call: TRBV19

cdr3_nt: TGTGCCAGCAGTCCCGGGAGAACCTACAATGAGCAGTTCTTC
cdr3_aa: CASSPGRTYNEQFF
j_call: TRBJ2-1
d_call: -
cdr3_length: 14
clone_size: -
v_call: TRBV28

cdr3_nt: TGTGCCAGCAGTTGGGTCAGCGGGGGCACTGAAGCTTTCTTT
cdr3_aa: CASSWVSGGTEAFF
j_call: TRBJ1-1
d_call: -
cdr3_length: 14
clone_size: -
v_call: TRBV27

cdr3_nt: TGTGCCACCAGCAGACCGGGGTCCGGGTTAGAGACCCAGTACTTC
cdr3_aa: CATSRPGSGLETQYF
j_call: TRBJ2-5
d_call: -
cdr3_length: 15
clone_size: -
v_call: TRBV15

cdr3_nt: TGTGCCAGCAGCTTAGATGGGGCAGGGCCATACAATGAGCAGTTCTTC
cdr3_aa: CASSLDGAGPYNEQFF
j_call: TRBJ2-1
d_call: -
cdr3_length: 16
clone_size: -
v_call: TRBV11-3

cdr3_nt: TGTGCCTGGTCACAGGGGCGGGAGACCCAGTACTTC
cdr3_aa: CAWSQGRETQYF
j_call: TRBJ2-5
d_call: TRBD1
cdr3_length: 12
clone_size: -
v_call: TRBV30

cdr3_nt: TGTGCCAGCAGCCAAAGGCTCGGCCAGGCCGGATTCGGCTACACCTTC
cdr3_aa: CASSQRLGQAGFGYTF
j_call: TRBJ1-2
d_call: -
cdr3_length: 16
clone_size: -
v_call: TRBV3-1/TRBV3-2